The sequence of this T cell receptor beta chain was determined in a study of cytomegalovirus exposure and HLA in healthy donors (TCRdb year 2017). Regarding the research as a whole: An earlier analysis of several hundred of the donors reported 276 Gb of sequence data and 117 million unique TCR beta sequences obtained from about 179 million T cells. Using immunosequencing, the study profiled T cell repertoires from about 620 subjects and related those repertoires to cytomegalovirus serostatus. The number of donors typed differed by locus, with roughly 629-640 for A, B, C, DRB1 and DQB1, approximately 500 for DQA1, 606 for DPA1, and under 490 for DPB1. An earlier analysis of 500 to 650 of the donors applied high-throughput TCR beta sequencing to assess whether each TCR beta V gene segment acted as functional or pseudogenic. The later analysis used no new phenotypic data to find candidate immune exposures, relying instead on TCR beta sequences and their occurrence across donors. About 310 gigabases of sequencing data and approximately 84 million unique TCR sequences were included in an early release covering roughly 700 HLA-typed donors. Donor age, sex, ethnicity and CMV serostatus were compiled alongside the repertoire data. To study patterns of TCR occurrence, a later analysis re-analyzed previously published TCR beta repertoires from under 750 donors and added high-resolution HLA genotyping. Genome-wide SNP genotypes for about 65% of the 666 donors were used in a later genetic analysis, which treated that subset as a discovery cohort. A separate validation cohort of roughly 130 different subjects was used in addition to the approximately 640-subject first cohort. Among around 400 genotyped donors of the cohort, an average of approximately 240,000 unique TCR beta nucleotide sequences was sequenced per donor, of which about 20% were non-productive. To predict cytomegalovirus infection status, the study combined high-throughput TCR immunosequencing, statistical association of individual TCRs with disease status, and machine learning. All discovery cohort repertoires had been generated on a single sequencing platform. The aim of the study was to test whether cataloging public T cell receptors could identify signatures of past pathogen exposure. Because of strong linkage in the cohort, roughly five DR-DQ haplotypes were treated as single units for association and clustering. Of the 350 to 450 genotyped donors, 65% to 90% fell in the genetic ancestry cluster associated with self-reported Caucasian donors. Class I and class II HLA loci were covered by the typing at four-digit resolution.

Study-level results and caveats: The presence/absence analyses assumed that sequencing depth was roughly uniform across donors, and that assumption may not be true. A cluster of highly shared sequence variants was judged likely to be a technical artifact of the sequencing pipeline. In a later analysis, HLA-associated TCR beta chains showed more clonal expansion and lower generation probabilities than non-associated chains that were equally common. In the study, 164 TCR beta chains were listed as associated with cytomegalovirus. The authors suggested that the approach could potentially be extended to other disease states and immunological phenotypes. According to a later analysis, parvovirus B19, influenza, CMV and Epstein-Barr virus appeared linked to several top co-occurrence clusters. In a later genetic analysis, fewer N-insertions in productive TCRs were reported among donors in an Asian-associated ancestry cluster than the 666-donor mean. At a false discovery rate of 0.05, a later analysis linked around 15,000 TCR beta sequences to specific HLA alleles. Across donors, most TCR sequences were observed very rarely, whereas some public TCRs were present in many individuals. A further reported finding was that TCR beta sequences accurately predicted the HLA-A and HLA-B alleles for most subjects in the first cohort. The classifier was reported to diagnose cytomegalovirus status with high specificity and sensitivity in both the original cohort and the validation cohort. In a later analysis, most CMV-associated TCR beta chains were found to appear HLA-restricted, with HLA associations seemingly driven largely by CMV exposure. CMV serostatus was the only immune exposure information available for the cohort. Linkage disequilibrium might explain the correlated functional status among segregating V segments, but an unknown experimental factor could not be excluded. Because counts were too low, about 18 rarely observed V segments, including chromosome 9 orphons, were left out of the earlier analysis of about 500 of the donors. When HLA alleles, especially DR and DQ, strongly co-occurred, attributing TCR associations to individual alleles was difficult. HLA typing was unavailable for some donors at each locus, so association tests used only the typed subset. Three of the identified cytomegalovirus-associated TCR beta chains were confirmed in vitro to be specific for cytomegalovirus antigens. Some IMGT-functional V segments, including TRBV6-2 and TRBV6-3, could not be told apart with the 87-base-pair reads, so those segments were excluded. Broadly in line with IMGT annotations, most TCR beta V segments showed up in productive rearrangements about 87% or about 30% of the time in an earlier analysis of a few hundred of the donors. Only TCR beta chains were sequenced in this cohort, and the absence of alpha or paired-chain data limited detectable features. In a later genetic analysis, a missense DCLRE1C variant was associated with V-gene and J-gene trimming of TCR beta chains, and the association was replicated in an independent cohort. According to a later analysis, TCR association rates differed among HLA loci, with DRB1 alleles showing the most associated TCRs and HLA-C alleles showing the fewest.

The library was made by the immunoSEQ multiplex PCR assay. For the multiplex PCR, a mixture combining 60 forward primers for TCR Vbeta segments and 13 reverse primers for TCR Jbeta segments was used. The CDR3 region of rearranged TCR beta genes was amplified from genomic DNA by a multiplex PCR assay. The Illumina HiSeq System was used to sequence the amplified TCR beta libraries as 87-base-pair reads. Per the source publication's procedure: In a later analysis, 80 million or so unique TCR beta chains were counted across the roughly 610 repertoires, and roughly 11 million of these chains were shared by at least two donors. Raw reads were error-corrected and collapsed into unique sequences by a nearest-neighbor algorithm in which closely related sequences were merged to remove PCR and sequencing errors. V, D and J gene segments were assigned by aligning CDR3 sequences to IMGT reference sequences. For a sequence to be retained, a match of at least six nucleotides to both a V gene segment and a J gene segment was required. Rearrangements were classified as productive when the CDR3 lacked stop codons and remained in frame with V and J, and all other rearrangements were classified as non-productive. CDR3 was defined by IMGT convention, running from the second conserved V-encoded cysteine to the conserved J-encoded phenylalanine. Sequences without an unambiguous match to a single V gene segment were excluded from the earlier analysis of 500 to 700 of the donors. In an earlier analysis of more than 500 of the donors, a V segment was called functional when productive rearrangements were above 56.7%, and segregating when the standard deviation between donors exceeded 5%. A statistical classification framework was built for diagnosing cytomegalovirus status from the catalog of TCR beta chain sequences. In a later analysis, V and J genes were assigned by comparing TCR nucleotide sequences against IMGT/GENE-DB human TR gene sequences. The TCRdist pipeline was used in a later analysis to assign CDR3 sequences and most-parsimonious VDJ recombination scenarios. In a later analysis, each TCR beta chain was defined by its CDR3 amino acid sequence together with its V-gene family, and reads without a unique V-gene family were excluded. As a way to deal with suspected cross-contamination and a sequencing artifact, a later analysis dropped 450 to 600 nucleotide sequences that were highly shared and had low generation probability. In a later analysis, a clonal expansion index for each public chain was calculated from normalized within-repertoire ranks of inferred template counts. In a later analysis, generation probabilities were computed with a VDJ recombination model fitted to out-of-frame rearrangements, and the resulting probabilities were checked against IGoR. A later analysis scored TCR-TCR, TCR-HLA and TCR-CMV co-occurrence with hypergeometric tests, applying a repertoire-size bias correction to TCR pairs. To estimate false discovery rates, a later analysis permuted the HLA or CMV assignments 20 times. In a later analysis, co-occurring TCRs were grouped using DBSCAN, with TCRdist sequence similarity added in when clustering inside HLA-allele-positive subsets. Repertoires with fewer than 30,000 or more than 120,000 public chains were left out of co-occurrence clustering, as were about 5 repertoires with anomalous nucleotide sharing. Drawn from immuneACCESS, this table holds only the in-frame rearrangements with V and J called that TCRdb kept. Clones are partly lost; checked studies trace under half to an unresolved V gene and leave the rest unexplained. Clone size and V and J calls were adopted from that table, with D and trimming inferred from the DNA. The sample table records under 150,000 clones; about 78% of these occur just once. Together, the top ten hold roughly 4% of the sample.

The cohort consisted of fewer than 700 healthy bone marrow donors. At the time of sampling, every cohort member was nominally healthy, though immune exposures that went unrecorded were likely present. The donor tested CMV seronegative, placing the donor among the roughly 340 seronegative members of the cohort. Each donor provided a peripheral blood sample, and peripheral blood mononuclear cells were used for TCR beta sequencing. The Qiagen DNeasy Blood Extraction Kit was used to extract genomic DNA from the blood cell samples. Counted from cysteine to phenylalanine, this CDR3 has 16 amino acids. Only the CDR3 DNA stays, 48 bases, in frame from base 1. The junction carries 13 bases between V and J, which are trimmed by 5 bases and 0 bases respectively. Reading the germline V gene gives CDR1 SNHLY and CDR2 FYNNEI. This clone was seen once. Its specific antigen is unknown. No base qualities exist here, and no much larger clone lies one base off it.

This sequence was found in a man between 18 and 35 years old in good health and CMV-seronegative. The rearranged segments are TRBV2 and TRBJ1-4; TRBD1 is a weak D gene call, 5 bases matching. Specimen: PBMCs. The bases are TGTGCCAGCAGTCGTGACAGTGCTGCAACTAATGAAAAACTGTTTTTT. Translated, this gives CASSRDSAATNEKLFF.